Listed below are T cell receptor beta chains from one sample, sequenced in a study of T cell clones after liver transplantation. This table comes from immunoSEQ multiplex PCR, and its TCRdb copy is limited to in-frame clones, with some not included. The sample shows about 630 clones, under 55% of them seen only once. These receptors lack a known antigen. Sequencing used CD4+ T cells from cultured PBMCs. These receptors were collected from a human patient who received a liver transplant. Among the T cells, some may be from the graft donor. Each CDR3 is given with its conserved first and last residue. The D gene is left open where the match is weak.

cdr3_aa: CASSPGQNYGYTF
v_call: TRBV5-6
d_call: -
j_call: TRBJ1-2

cdr3_aa: CASQSLQEHYEQYF
v_call: TRBV28
d_call: -
j_call: TRBJ2-7

cdr3_aa: CASSLDSGGKAFF
v_call: TRBV5-5
d_call: TRBD1
j_call: TRBJ1-1

cdr3_aa: CASSFVGVGNQPQHF
v_call: TRBV6-1
d_call: -
j_call: TRBJ1-5

cdr3_aa: CANGDRVNSPLHF
v_call: TRBV10-3
d_call: TRBD1
j_call: TRBJ1-6

cdr3_aa: CASSEAQGNEQYF
v_call: TRBV6-8
d_call: -
j_call: TRBJ2-7

cdr3_aa: CASSGGGEQYF
v_call: TRBV2
d_call: TRBD2
j_call: TRBJ2-7

cdr3_aa: CASKPLYRGRLNTEAFF
v_call: TRBV19
d_call: TRBD1
j_call: TRBJ1-1

cdr3_aa: CASSICGFTRKIYGYTF
v_call: TRBV7-8
d_call: -
j_call: TRBJ1-2

cdr3_aa: CASSLVTILSYNEQFF
v_call: TRBV7-2
d_call: -
j_call: TRBJ2-1

cdr3_aa: CASSRDSGNTIYF
v_call: TRBV9
d_call: -
j_call: TRBJ1-3

cdr3_aa: CASGIKTFAGQRRANVLTF
v_call: TRBV12-5
d_call: -
j_call: TRBJ2-6

cdr3_aa: CASSIGQGGSGANVLTF
v_call: TRBV19
d_call: -
j_call: TRBJ2-6

cdr3_aa: CASSAPEGVGFAYEQYF
v_call: TRBV9
d_call: -
j_call: TRBJ2-7

cdr3_aa: CASSEALFGGRREKLLF
v_call: TRBV6-1
d_call: -
j_call: TRBJ1-4

cdr3_aa: CASSSQMFTHKSGQRPDF
v_call: TRBV7-8
d_call: -
j_call: TRBJ2-6

cdr3_aa: CASSWGTNLPGNTIYF
v_call: TRBV14
d_call: -
j_call: TRBJ1-3

cdr3_aa: CASSYRGQGTEAFF
v_call: TRBV6-5
d_call: TRBD1
j_call: TRBJ1-1

cdr3_aa: CASSTARSRQSRANVLTF
v_call: TRBV6-4
d_call: -
j_call: TRBJ2-6

cdr3_aa: CASRGTGGNNSPLHF
v_call: TRBV6-5
d_call: -
j_call: TRBJ1-6

cdr3_aa: CASSQELAGGSYNEQFF
v_call: TRBV4-2
d_call: TRBD2
j_call: TRBJ2-1

cdr3_aa: CATSRGGDGAANQYF
v_call: TRBV15
d_call: -
j_call: TRBJ2-4

cdr3_aa: CASSVHASAGGPGGELFF
v_call: TRBV4-1
d_call: TRBD2
j_call: TRBJ2-2

cdr3_aa: CASSPLGYIQYF
v_call: TRBV14
d_call: -
j_call: TRBJ2-4

cdr3_aa: CARSRREPGRSEQYF
v_call: TRBV5-3
d_call: -
j_call: TRBJ2-7

cdr3_aa: CASSWGGYSNQPQHF
v_call: TRBV5-1
d_call: -
j_call: TRBJ1-5

cdr3_aa: CAISGTSNEQFF
v_call: TRBV10-3
d_call: TRBD2
j_call: TRBJ2-1

cdr3_aa: CASSTRQGDGYTF
v_call: TRBV19
d_call: TRBD1
j_call: TRBJ1-2

cdr3_aa: CASRDAVATPSDNEQFF
v_call: TRBV21-1
d_call: -
j_call: TRBJ2-1

cdr3_aa: CASSSGANQPQHF
v_call: TRBV7-9
d_call: -
j_call: TRBJ1-5

cdr3_aa: CASSMTERAFF
v_call: TRBV6-5
d_call: -
j_call: TRBJ1-1

cdr3_aa: CASSWPPENTEAFF
v_call: TRBV11-1
d_call: -
j_call: TRBJ1-1

cdr3_aa: CASTLDSRTGELFF
v_call: TRBV6-5
d_call: -
j_call: TRBJ2-2

cdr3_aa: CASRSALATRVDEQYF
v_call: TRBV21-1
d_call: -
j_call: TRBJ2-7

cdr3_aa: CASSLERGRGYGYTF
v_call: TRBV7-2
d_call: -
j_call: TRBJ1-2

cdr3_aa: CASSQGRRLTYEQYF
v_call: TRBV23-1
d_call: -
j_call: TRBJ2-7

cdr3_aa: CASSLGQSHNEQFF
v_call: TRBV7-3
d_call: -
j_call: TRBJ2-1

cdr3_aa: CASSPQQGTGEKLFF
v_call: TRBV7-9
d_call: -
j_call: TRBJ1-4

cdr3_aa: CASTKKRGVSNNEQFF
v_call: TRBV21-1
d_call: -
j_call: TRBJ2-1

cdr3_aa: CASSRDNTDTQYF
v_call: TRBV6-5
d_call: -
j_call: TRBJ2-3

cdr3_aa: CASSPEEETQYF
v_call: TRBV18
d_call: -
j_call: TRBJ2-5

cdr3_aa: CATSRERLAGGTDTQYF
v_call: TRBV15
d_call: TRBD2
j_call: TRBJ2-3

cdr3_aa: CASSQSGWPPHGYTF
v_call: TRBV4-1
d_call: -
j_call: TRBJ1-2

cdr3_aa: CASSLTTGGKKEQYF
v_call: TRBV7-6
d_call: TRBD1
j_call: TRBJ2-7

cdr3_aa: CASSLRGQLRNGYTF
v_call: TRBV27
d_call: -
j_call: TRBJ1-2

cdr3_aa: CASSEQANSPLHF
v_call: TRBV10-2
d_call: -
j_call: TRBJ1-6

cdr3_aa: CASSEHNSMAQSRANVLTF
v_call: TRBV6-1
d_call: -
j_call: TRBJ2-6

cdr3_aa: CASSVWDHTGELFF
v_call: TRBV5-4
d_call: -
j_call: TRBJ2-2

cdr3_aa: CAWTLGLNSPLHF
v_call: TRBV30
d_call: -
j_call: TRBJ1-6

cdr3_aa: CASSLVSRGGDTQYF
v_call: TRBV7-9
d_call: -
j_call: TRBJ2-3

cdr3_aa: CASSRGTGLPYEQYF
v_call: TRBV11-2
d_call: -
j_call: TRBJ2-7

cdr3_aa: CASSQDEFSGNTIYF
v_call: TRBV4-2
d_call: -
j_call: TRBJ1-3

cdr3_aa: CASSSGHTYEQYF
v_call: TRBV5-1
d_call: -
j_call: TRBJ2-7

cdr3_aa: CAGHRGFDYGYTF
v_call: TRBV30
d_call: -
j_call: TRBJ1-2

cdr3_aa: CASSAGSNSYNSPLHF
v_call: TRBV25-1
d_call: -
j_call: TRBJ1-6

cdr3_aa: CASSLDRPGTEAFF
v_call: TRBV5-4
d_call: -
j_call: TRBJ1-1

cdr3_aa: CASSQDQRGGLDF
v_call: TRBV4-2
d_call: TRBD2
j_call: TRBJ2-5